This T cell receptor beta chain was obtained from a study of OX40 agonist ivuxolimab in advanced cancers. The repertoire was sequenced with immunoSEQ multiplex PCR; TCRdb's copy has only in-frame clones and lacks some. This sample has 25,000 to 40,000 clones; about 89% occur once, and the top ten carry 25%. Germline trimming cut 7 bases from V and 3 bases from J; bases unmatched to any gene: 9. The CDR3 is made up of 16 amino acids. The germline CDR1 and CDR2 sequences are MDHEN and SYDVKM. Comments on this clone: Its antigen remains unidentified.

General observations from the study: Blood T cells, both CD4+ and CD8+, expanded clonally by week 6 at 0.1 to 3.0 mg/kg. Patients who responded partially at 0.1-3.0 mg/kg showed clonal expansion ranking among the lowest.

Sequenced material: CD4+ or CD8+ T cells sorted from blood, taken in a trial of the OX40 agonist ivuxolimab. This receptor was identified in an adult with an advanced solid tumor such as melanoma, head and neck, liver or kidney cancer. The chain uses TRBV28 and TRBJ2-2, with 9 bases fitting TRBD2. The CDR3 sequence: CASNLAGGPHTGELFF. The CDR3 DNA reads TGTGCCAGCAACCTTGCGGGAGGGCCGCACACCGGGGAGCTGTTTTTT.